These T cell receptor beta chains were read from a single sample in a study of T cells in Graves' hyperthyroidism and ophthalmopathy. Each CDR3 protein is one row after TCRdb ran MiXCR on the multiplex PCR reads. The sample has 50,000 to 75,000 distinct CDR3 sequences; around 48% are singletons. The sample taken for sequencing was blood. The receptors stem from a woman in her thirties with Graves' ophthalmopathy. Each CDR3 is given with its conserved first and last residue. Each record gives: V gene, clone size, J gene, D gene, CDR3 DNA, CDR3 protein. A D gene is named only where the DNA matches it firmly. A row's size may be missing; if present it is once, few, many or a size class.

V gene: TRBV6-5
clone size: many
J gene: TRBJ2-3
D gene: -
CDR3 DNA: TGTGCCAGCAGTTATCTCCCCTACGATACGCAGTATTTT
CDR3 protein: CASSYLPYDTQYF

V gene: TRBV2
clone size: -
J gene: TRBJ1-3
D gene: -
CDR3 DNA: TGTGCCAGCGAGTACGGAAACACCATATATTTT
CDR3 protein: CASEYGNTIYF

V gene: TRBV12-3/TRBV12-4
clone size: many
J gene: TRBJ2-1
D gene: TRBD2
CDR3 DNA: TGTGCCAGTAGAATTAGCGGGGGTAACAATGAGCAGTTCTTC
CDR3 protein: CASRISGGNNEQFF

V gene: TRBV29-1
clone size: -
J gene: TRBJ1-1
D gene: -
CDR3 DNA: TGCAGCGTTGGACAGCGTAACTATGGCTACACTGAAGCTTTCTTT
CDR3 protein: CSVGQRNYGYTEAFF

V gene: TRBV7-6
clone size: many
J gene: TRBJ2-5
D gene: TRBD2
CDR3 DNA: TGTGCCAGCAGCGCCGGACTAGCACCTGAGACCCAGTACTTC
CDR3 protein: CASSAGLAPETQYF

V gene: TRBV10-3
clone size: many
J gene: TRBJ2-7
D gene: TRBD1
CDR3 DNA: TGTGCCATCAGTGAGTCCCCGGGACAGGGATCCTACGAGCAGTACTTC
CDR3 protein: CAISESPGQGSYEQYF

V gene: TRBV20-1
clone size: many
J gene: TRBJ1-2
D gene: -
CDR3 DNA: TGCAGTGCTAGAGATCAAGGCAGGGCCTATGGCTACACCTTC
CDR3 protein: CSARDQGRAYGYTF

V gene: TRBV5-8
clone size: many
J gene: TRBJ2-3
D gene: TRBD2
CDR3 DNA: TGTGCCAGCACCTCCCGACTAGCGGGAGTCTCAGATACGCAGTATTTT
CDR3 protein: CASTSRLAGVSDTQYF

V gene: TRBV2
clone size: many
J gene: TRBJ2-3
D gene: TRBD2
CDR3 DNA: TGTGCCAGCCAGCGGGAGAGCACAGATACGCAGTATTTT
CDR3 protein: CASQRESTDTQYF

V gene: TRBV12-3/TRBV12-4
clone size: -
J gene: TRBJ1-1
D gene: TRBD1
CDR3 DNA: TGTGCCAGCAGTAGACAGGGAATCTTGAGCACTGAAGCTTTCTTT
CDR3 protein: CASSRQGILSTEAFF

V gene: TRBV27
clone size: many
J gene: TRBJ1-6
D gene: -
CDR3 DNA: TGTGCCAGCAGTTTTTCGAATTCACCCCTCCACTTT
CDR3 protein: CASSFSNSPLHF

V gene: TRBV24-1
clone size: -
J gene: TRBJ2-1
D gene: TRBD1
CDR3 DNA: TGTGCCACCAGTGGCCCGGGACAGGGGGGCCTCAATGAGCAGTTCTTC
CDR3 protein: CATSGPGQGGLNEQFF

V gene: TRBV10-3
clone size: -
J gene: TRBJ2-3
D gene: -
CDR3 DNA: TGTGCCATCAGGACGAGCAGCACAGATACGCAGTATTTT
CDR3 protein: CAIRTSSTDTQYF

V gene: TRBV14
clone size: once
J gene: TRBJ1-5
D gene: -
CDR3 DNA: TGTGCCAGCAGCCAAGAAAGCTGGGCGAGGGATAATCAGCCCCAGCATTTT
CDR3 protein: CASSQESWARDNQPQHF

V gene: TRBV7-3
clone size: many
J gene: TRBJ2-3
D gene: -
CDR3 DNA: TGTGCCAGCAGCTTAACGCCAGGGGGGGATACGCAGTATTTT
CDR3 protein: CASSLTPGGDTQYF

V gene: TRBV6-5
clone size: -
J gene: TRBJ2-5
D gene: TRBD2
CDR3 DNA: TGTGCCAGCAGTTACTACAAAGTGGGACTAGCGGGAGGGTTGGGAGAGACCCAGTACTTC
CDR3 protein: CASSYYKVGLAGGLGETQYF

V gene: TRBV20-1
clone size: -
J gene: TRBJ1-2
D gene: -
CDR3 DNA: TGCAGTGCTAGACCCCCACAGGTGGGCTATGGCTACACCTTC
CDR3 protein: CSARPPQVGYGYTF

V gene: TRBV29-1
clone size: -
J gene: TRBJ2-3
D gene: -
CDR3 DNA: TGCAGCGTGGGGGCCGGAGAGGACAATGAGCAGTATTTT
CDR3 protein: CSVGAGEDNEQYF

V gene: TRBV5-6
clone size: many
J gene: TRBJ2-7
D gene: TRBD2
CDR3 DNA: TGTGCCAGCAGCTTGGTGGGAGGGTCCTACGAGCAGTACTTC
CDR3 protein: CASSLVGGSYEQYF

V gene: TRBV9
clone size: -
J gene: TRBJ2-7
D gene: -
CDR3 DNA: TGTGCCAGCAGCGTAGGGGGGGACTCCCTCGAGCAGTACTTC
CDR3 protein: CASSVGGDSLEQYF

V gene: TRBV9
clone size: once
J gene: TRBJ1-5
D gene: -
CDR3 DNA: TGTGCCAGCAGCGGAGGGGGAGTAATTCAGCCCCAGCATTTT
CDR3 protein: CASSGGGVIQPQHF

V gene: TRBV10-2
clone size: -
J gene: TRBJ2-7
D gene: TRBD1
CDR3 DNA: TGCGCCAGCAGACCGGGACAGGGCTACGAGCAGTACTTC
CDR3 protein: CASRPGQGYEQYF

V gene: TRBV7-9
clone size: -
J gene: TRBJ1-2
D gene: TRBD1
CDR3 DNA: TGTGCCAGTTTCCCATTCGACAGGGTTAACTATGGCTACACCTTC
CDR3 protein: CASFPFDRVNYGYTF

V gene: TRBV20-1
clone size: many
J gene: TRBJ2-5
D gene: -
CDR3 DNA: TGCAGTGCTGGGGTTTTCCAAGAGACCCAGTACTTC
CDR3 protein: CSAGVFQETQYF

V gene: TRBV10-3
clone size: many
J gene: TRBJ2-3
D gene: TRBD2
CDR3 DNA: TGTGCCTCCCGACTAGCGGGAGAAGGAGATACGCAGTATTTT
CDR3 protein: CASRLAGEGDTQYF

V gene: TRBV7-9
clone size: -
J gene: TRBJ1-6
D gene: TRBD1
CDR3 DNA: TGTGCCAGCCGACAGGGGAGGTCCTATAATTCACCCCTCCACTTT
CDR3 protein: CASRQGRSYNSPLHF

V gene: TRBV4-2
clone size: many
J gene: TRBJ2-2
D gene: TRBD2
CDR3 DNA: TGTGCCAGCAGCCCTATGAGCGGGAGTAGGTCCGGGGAGCTGTTTTTT
CDR3 protein: CASSPMSGSRSGELFF

V gene: TRBV24-1
clone size: -
J gene: TRBJ2-7
D gene: TRBD1
CDR3 DNA: TGTGCCTGGAGTCGGACAGGGCAAAGTTCCGAGCAGCACTTC
CDR3 protein: CAWSRTGQSSEQHF

V gene: TRBV7-3
clone size: many
J gene: TRBJ2-1
D gene: TRBD2
CDR3 DNA: TGTGCCAGCAGTCCGACTAGCGGGACCCGGCTGGATGAGCAGTTCTTC
CDR3 protein: CASSPTSGTRLDEQFF

V gene: TRBV11-3
clone size: many
J gene: TRBJ2-1
D gene: -
CDR3 DNA: TGTGCCAGCAGCTTAAGGAGGAGAGGGTCTACTTACAATGAGCAGTTCTTC
CDR3 protein: CASSLRRRGSTYNEQFF

V gene: TRBV9
clone size: -
J gene: TRBJ2-1
D gene: -
CDR3 DNA: TGTGCCAGCAGCCCACCGACGGGGGGCCCTAATGAGCAGTTCTTC
CDR3 protein: CASSPPTGGPNEQFF

V gene: TRBV28
clone size: many
J gene: TRBJ1-4
D gene: -
CDR3 DNA: TGTGCCAGCAGCCCCCCAGGGTCTAATGAAAAACTGTTTTTT
CDR3 protein: CASSPPGSNEKLFF

V gene: TRBV5-8
clone size: many
J gene: TRBJ2-5
D gene: -
CDR3 DNA: TGCGCCAGCAGCTTGGAAGAGACCCAGTACTTC
CDR3 protein: CASSLEETQYF

V gene: TRBV6-5
clone size: -
J gene: TRBJ1-5
D gene: -
CDR3 DNA: TGTGCCAGCAGTTTCTCGGGCAATCAGCCCCAGCATTTT
CDR3 protein: CASSFSGNQPQHF

V gene: TRBV5-6
clone size: -
J gene: TRBJ2-7
D gene: -
CDR3 DNA: TGTGCCAGCAGCGGGGGGGGGGCAGGGGGCGTAATCTACGAGCAGTGCTTC
CDR3 protein: CASSGGGAGGVIYEQCF

V gene: TRBV5-4
clone size: many
J gene: TRBJ1-4
D gene: -
CDR3 DNA: TGTGCCAGCAGCTTGGCAGGGCAGAATAATGAAAAACTGTTTTTT
CDR3 protein: CASSLAGQNNEKLFF

V gene: TRBV2
clone size: -
J gene: TRBJ2-7
D gene: TRBD2
CDR3 DNA: TGTGCCAGCGGTCCTAGCGGGAAGGGATCCTACGAGCAGTACTTC
CDR3 protein: CASGPSGKGSYEQYF

V gene: TRBV2
clone size: many
J gene: TRBJ1-1
D gene: -
CDR3 DNA: TGTGCCAGCAGTGAAGGCGGTTTTCTCTTT
CDR3 protein: CASSEGGFLF

V gene: TRBV9
clone size: -
J gene: TRBJ2-5
D gene: -
CDR3 DNA: TGTGCCAGCCAGCCTGGTGGGGGGATCCAAGAGACCCAGTACTTC
CDR3 protein: CASQPGGGIQETQYF

V gene: TRBV20-1
clone size: -
J gene: TRBJ1-2
D gene: -
CDR3 DNA: TGCAGTGCTATGGCGGGGTATGATCTCTATGGCTACACCTTC
CDR3 protein: CSAMAGYDLYGYTF

V gene: TRBV7-9
clone size: many
J gene: TRBJ1-4
D gene: -
CDR3 DNA: TGTGCCAGCAGCGAAACAGGGTTTGAAAAACTGTTTTTT
CDR3 protein: CASSETGFEKLFF

V gene: TRBV9
clone size: -
J gene: TRBJ1-2
D gene: -
CDR3 DNA: TGTGCCAGCAGCGGGGCAGGGGCCCTTAGTTATGGCTACACCTTC
CDR3 protein: CASSGAGALSYGYTF

V gene: TRBV19
clone size: -
J gene: TRBJ2-3
D gene: -
CDR3 DNA: TGTGCCAGTAGTATGACACAGGGAGATACGCAGTATTTT
CDR3 protein: CASSMTQGDTQYF